This T cell receptor (beta chain) was sequenced in a study of blood T cell repertoires in COVID-19. About the research overall: PBMCs, B-cell-depleted T cells, or T cells provided the cDNA or gDNA that made up the material.

The ends lost 4 bases at V and 7 bases at J; junction bases unmatched: 7. The CDR3 sequence is 16 residues long. Germline V gene lookup returns CDR1 SGHDT and CDR2 YYEEEE. The assay was immunoSEQ multiplex PCR, and TCRdb's table has in-frame clones only and misses some. The sample contains roughly 290,000 clones, around nine tenths of which appear only once. The chain has TRBV5-6 and TRBJ2-1; 14 bases fit TRBD2. The sample taken for sequencing was PBMCs or T cells enriched from blood (not recorded which). The receptor comes from a woman aged 35 to 49 who had recovered from COVID-19. As DNA, the CDR3 is TGTGCCAGCAGCCCGAAAGGGACTAGCGGGAGTAATGAGCAGTTCTTC. Residues: CASSPKGTSGSNEQFF.